Listed here are 14 T cell receptor beta chains from one sample, sequenced in a study of read filtering for tumor transcriptome and immune sequencing. Molecular barcoded adaptors covering alpha/delta and beta/gamma chains were used on approximately 400 ng RNA. TCRdb reanalysed the reads using MiXCR and keeps one entry per CDR3 protein. Seen here are 100,000 to 150,000 distinct CDR3 sequences, 10% to 15% observed once, and the top ten hold 8% to 13%. Material for sequencing was a population of CD138-negative cells sorted from bone marrow. The receptors were sampled from a donor at least 40 years old with multiple myeloma.

This clonotype has at least ten counts. The V call is TRBV20-1, the J call TRBJ2-3; TRBD2 aligns across 7 bases. V lost 5 bases and J lost 5; bases outside the gene matches: 10. Germline CDR1 DFQATT, CDR2 SNEGSKA (reference sequence). CDR3 size: 14 residues. The chain's CDR3 is CSAAAGLVGDTQYF. The CDR3 nucleotides read TGCAGTGCTGCAGCGGGACTCGTCGGAGATACGCAGTATTTT.

On this clonotype: A much larger clone differs by one base, so this may be a read error. The CDR3 loop reads CASSLESRNTEAFF. CDR3 nucleotides: TGTGCCAGCAGCCTAGAGTCACGGAACACTGAAGCTTTCTTT. The gene calls are TRBV3-1 and TRBJ1-1; D gene uncertain. Germline-derived CDR1 and CDR2 are LGHDT and YNNKEL (reference sequence). This CDR3 region has 14 residues. With 4 bases removed from V and 1 base from J, the gap between germline ends came to 10 bases.

This clonotype showed up many times. The CDR3 region has the DNA TGCAGCGTTGAAGATACAGGTGAGACTTTCTTT. Translated: CSVEDTGETFF. The chain links TRBV29-1 to TRBJ1-1; a possible D gene is TRBD1 (5 bases). V was shortened by 0 bases and J by 12 bases, with 11 bases between the two germline ends. Germline CDR1 and CDR2: SQVTM and ANQGSEA. CDR3 length: 11 residues.

This clonotype has ten or more counts. V gene TRBV9 combines with J gene TRBJ1-5, with TRBD1 as a possible D gene (6 bases). The germline V gene encodes CDR1 SGDLS and CDR2 YYNGEE. This CDR3 is 15 amino acids long. Trimming left V 4 bases short and J 6 bases short, with 17 bases between. The CDR3 sequence: CASSPGGRGGQPQHF. Here the CDR3 DNA reads TGTGCCAGCAGCCCGGGGGGCAGGGGCGGTCAGCCCCAGCATTTT.

This clonotype was picked up many times. V gene TRBV29-1 combines with J gene TRBJ1-2; D gene uncertain. There are 12 residues in the CDR3. CDR1 is SQVTM, CDR2 ANQGSEA, per germline. V gave up 3 bases and J gave up 3 bases, with 8 bases separating them. This chain's CDR3 is CSVERSDYGYTF. The CDR3 DNA is TGCAGCGTTGAGAGGTCTGACTATGGCTACACCTTC.

This clonotype occurred many times. The chain recombines TRBV5-4 with TRBJ2-3; the D is unclear. Germline loops: CDR1 SGHNT, CDR2 YYREEE (reference sequence). V was clipped by 0 bases and J by 0 bases, with 11 bases between them. The CDR3 is 16 amino acids. The CDR3, as DNA: TGTGCCAGCAGCTTGGGGCAGGCAACTAGCACAGATACGCAGTATTTT. This translates into CASSLGQATSTDTQYF.

The sample holds many counts of this clonotype. The chain combines TRBV6-6 with TRBJ2-2; TRBD1 might be the D (5 bases). The CDR3 is 15 residues long. CDR1 is MNHNY and CDR2 is SVGAGI in the germline V gene (reference sequence). V shed 4 bases and J shed 3 bases, with 12 bases lying between them. The CDR3 protein is CASSWVQVDTGELFF. The CDR3 DNA sequence: TGTGCCAGCAGTTGGGTACAGGTTGACACCGGGGAGCTGTTTTTT.

This clonotype was seen repeatedly, ten times or more. This sequence joins TRBV7-2 and TRBJ2-3; a weak D match, TRBD2 (6 bases). Trimming removed 3 bases at V and 2 bases at J, with 12 bases between. Germline V gene lookup returns CDR1 SGHTA and CDR2 FQGNSA. The CDR3 covers 15 residues. Here the CDR3 DNA reads TGTGCCAGCAGCTTTGGGCGGGGACCCACAGATACGCAGTATTTT. Its translation is CASSFGRGPTDTQYF.

This clonotype was counted at least ten times. The rearrangement joins TRBV20-1 to TRBJ2-3; 10 nucleotides match TRBD2. CDR1 is DFQATT and CDR2 is SNEGSKA in the germline V gene (reference sequence). The CDR3 consists of 14 residues. The trim removed 6 bases at V and 2 bases at J, leaving 5 bases unmatched. The CDR3 DNA follows: TGCAGTGCCAGGACTAGCGGACCCACAGATACGCAGTATTTT. Translation: CSARTSGPTDTQYF.

This clonotype occurred many times. The chain joins TRBV5-1 to TRBJ1-1, with D possibly being TRBD1 (5 bases). The CDR3 loop spans 14 amino acids. Looked up from germline, CDR1 is SGHRS and CDR2 is YFSETQ. The V end was cut by 4 bases, the J end by 0 bases, with 10 bases between. Here the CDR3 DNA reads TGCGCCAGCAGCCTAGGGGTTATGAACACTGAAGCTTTCTTT. Its protein product is CASSLGVMNTEAFF.

This clonotype has ten or more counts. The chain is built from TRBV20-1 and TRBJ2-3; TRBD2 agrees at 10 bases. V dropped 1 base and J dropped 5; count of bases not matched to a gene: 6. The CDR3 extends over 15 amino acids. Germline V gene sequence: CDR1 DFQATT, CDR2 SNEGSKA (reference sequence). CDR3 sequence: CSARGSGGAEDTQYF. The CDR3 DNA sequence: TGCAGTGCTAGAGGCAGCGGGGGGGCCGAAGATACGCAGTATTTT.

In its sample, this clonotype was seen many times. V gene TRBV10-3 combines with J gene TRBJ2-1; a possible D gene is TRBD2 (9 bases). This CDR3 is built from 15 residues. V lost 3 bases and J 5 bases, leaving 14 bases between the germline ends. Germline CDR1 and CDR2: ENHRY and SYGVKD. CDR3 protein: CAISDLAGQDNEQFF. CDR3 DNA: TGTGCCATCAGTGACCTAGCGGGACAGGACAATGAGCAGTTCTTC.

In its sample, this clonotype was seen many times. This sequence joins TRBV20-1 and TRBJ1-2; D uncertain. The CDR3 consists of 13 residues. V was cut by 3 bases and J by 2 bases, with 10 bases left in between. In germline, CDR1 is DFQATT, CDR2 SNEGSKA (reference sequence). The CDR3 DNA is TGCAGTGCTAGTTTTGGGCAAAACTATGGCTACACCTTC. This gives the protein CSASFGQNYGYTF.

To note about this clonotype: This may stem from a read error, because a much larger clone lies one nucleotide away. This chain uses TRBV29-1 with TRBJ2-3; 7 nucleotides align to TRBD1. The CDR3 is 14 residues long. Losses at the gene ends were 5 bases for V and 4 bases for J; bases not matched to a gene: 9. Germline loops: CDR1 SQVTM, CDR2 ANQGSEA. The CDR3 loop is CSVLRDSGADTQYF. The CDR3 coding sequence is TGCAGCGTTCTACGGGACAGCGGCGCAGATACGCAGTATTTT.